A selection of T cell receptor beta chains follows, all from one sample in a study of shared clonotypes between healthy human individuals. Sequencing was performed with immunoSEQ multiplex PCR; in TCRdb, only in-frame clones are kept and a portion is missing. The profile covers about 2 million clones, with roughly 94% appearing a single time and more than 0.1% taken by the ten largest. The sequenced material came from naive CD4+ T cells sorted from blood. These receptors were obtained from a man younger than 35 in good health. CDR3s include the opening cysteine and the closing phenylalanine or tryptophan. A D gene is named only where the DNA matches it firmly. Size is omitted from some rows. Given values are once, few, many or a class for expanded clones.

j_call | clone_size | d_call | v_call | cdr3_nt | cdr3_aa
TRBJ2-2 | NA | TRBD1 | TRBV4-2 | TGTGCCAGCAGCCAATACCCCGGGACAGACTTGACCGGGGAGCTGTTTTTT | CASSQYPGTDLTGELFF
TRBJ1-5 | once | NA | TRBV19 | TGTGCCACCAAGATTCGGACATCGGGTCAGCCCCAGCATTTT | CATKIRTSGQPQHF
TRBJ2-5 | NA | TRBD1 | TRBV5-4 | TGTGCCAGCAGCTTAGGTGACAGGGCGCAAGAGACCCAGTACTTC | CASSLGDRAQETQYF
TRBJ2-7 | NA | TRBD2 | TRBV19 | TGTGCCAGTAGTCGGCTAGCGGGAGTAGTCAACGAGCAGTACTTC | CASSRLAGVVNEQYF
TRBJ2-5 | once | NA | TRBV4-1 | TGCGCCAGCAGCCAAGAAAACGGGGAGACCCAGTACTTC | CASSQENGETQYF
TRBJ1-1 | NA | NA | TRBV19 | TGTGCCAGTAGCACCCTATCGGGACAACACTATGAAGCTTTCTTT | CASSTLSGQHYEAFF
TRBJ2-1 | NA | TRBD2 | TRBV30 | TGTGCCTTCGCGGGGGGGCCATACAATGAGCAGTTCTTC | CAFAGGPYNEQFF
TRBJ2-3 | NA | NA | TRBV29-1 | TGCAGCGTTGGCGGATACGGACGGGGAAGCACAGATACGCAGTATTTT | CSVGGYGRGSTDTQYF
TRBJ1-5 | NA | NA | TRBV29-1 | TGCAGCGTTGGGCGTGGGGGGGTGGATCAGCCCCAGCATTTT | CSVGRGGVDQPQHF
TRBJ2-1 | NA | TRBD2 | TRBV6-1 | TGTGCCAGCACGGAGCGGGACCTTCGAAACAATGAGCAGTTCTTC | CASTERDLRNNEQFF
TRBJ2-5 | NA | NA | TRBV7-8 | TGTGCCAGCAGCTCGTACTCTGGGGTAGGGGGAGAGACCCAGTACTTC | CASSSYSGVGGETQYF
TRBJ2-3 | NA | TRBD2 | TRBV5-8 | TGTGCCAGCAGCCTTCCCGGACTAGCGGACGATACGCAGTATTTT | CASSLPGLADDTQYF
TRBJ1-2 | NA | NA | TRBV28 | TGTGCCAGCAGCTTTAGCGGAGGGTCTAACTATGGCTACACCTTC | CASSFSGGSNYGYTF
TRBJ1-2 | NA | NA | TRBV30 | TGTGCCTGGAGTGTAAGGGGGGCGACCGATGGCTACACCTTC | CAWSVRGATDGYTF
TRBJ2-3 | NA | TRBD2 | TRBV7-7 | TGTGCTAGCAGCCGGGGGCTAGCGGGGGGCAGCGATACGCAGTATTTT | CASSRGLAGGSDTQYF
TRBJ2-7 | NA | NA | TRBV5-8 | TGTGCCAGCAGCTTGGGGGGAACTGCCTACGAGCAGTACTTC | CASSLGGTAYEQYF
TRBJ1-1 | NA | NA | TRBV28 | TGTGCCAGCAGTTTCCGGACCCTTGGAGGCCCGTATTTGAACACTGAAGCTTTCTTT | CASSFRTLGGPYLNTEAFF
TRBJ2-1 | NA | NA | TRBV11-1 | TGTGCCAGCACCCAGAGGCAGGGTGGGAATGAGCAGTTCTTC | CASTQRQGGNEQFF
TRBJ1-6 | NA | NA | TRBV30 | TGTGCCTGGACAAGCTCCTATAATTCACCCCTCCACTTT | CAWTSSYNSPLHF
TRBJ2-1 | NA | NA | TRBV18 | TGTGCCAGCTCACGAGGGGCCGAGTTAAATGAGCAGTTCTTC | CASSRGAELNEQFF
TRBJ2-1 | NA | TRBD2 | TRBV5-1 | TGCGCCAGCAGCCCGGGACTAGCGGTAGCCTACAATGAGCAGTTCTTC | CASSPGLAVAYNEQFF
TRBJ2-1 | NA | TRBD2 | TRBV7-9 | TGTGCCAGCAGCTTTCCCCTAGCGGGAGGAGAGCAGTTCTTC | CASSFPLAGGEQFF
TRBJ2-1 | NA | TRBD1 | TRBV7-9 | TGTGCCAGCAGCTTAAGCGACAGGGGGGCCTACAATGAGCAGTTCTTC | CASSLSDRGAYNEQFF
TRBJ2-7 | NA | TRBD1 | TRBV28 | TGTGCCAGCAGCCTACCCTCCACCGACAGGGTAGGCCCCTACGAGCAGTACTTC | CASSLPSTDRVGPYEQYF
TRBJ2-3 | NA | NA | TRBV6-1 | TGTGCCAGCAAGGGACTGAACACAGATACGCAGTATTTT | CASKGLNTDTQYF
TRBJ2-1 | NA | NA | TRBV29-1 | TGCAGCGTGAAGTTACCGGGACGGCAGCAGTTCTTC | CSVKLPGRQQFF
TRBJ1-2 | NA | NA | TRBV7-2 | TGTGCCAGCAGCTACAGGACGAAGGGCTACACCTTC | CASSYRTKGYTF
TRBJ1-6 | NA | TRBD1 | TRBV5-6 | TGTGCCAGCAGCAGACGGAGGGACAGGCAATCGAATTCACCCCTCCACTTT | CASSRRRDRQSNSPLHF
TRBJ2-5 | NA | NA | TRBV11-1 | TGTGCCAGCAGCTTAGCTCCAGGGAAAGAGACCCAGTACTTC | CASSLAPGKETQYF
TRBJ1-2 | NA | NA | TRBV7-9 | TGTGCCAGCAGTCCAGAGACCTATGGCTACACCTTC | CASSPETYGYTF
TRBJ2-7 | NA | NA | TRBV11-1 | TGTGCCAGCAGCTTAGAAGGACAGTCCTACGAGCAGTACTTC | CASSLEGQSYEQYF
TRBJ1-6 | NA | TRBD1 | TRBV6-5 | TGTGCCAGCTCAACTTCGGGACAGCTCAATTCACCCCTCCACTTT | CASSTSGQLNSPLHF
TRBJ1-2 | NA | NA | TRBV6-1 | TGTGCCAGCATGACCACCGAGTTGGTTGCCTTC | CASMTTELVAF
TRBJ2-7 | NA | TRBD1 | TRBV5-1 | TGCGCCAGCAGCCCAGGGGGCGGAGGTCGCTACGAGCAGTACTTC | CASSPGGGGRYEQYF
TRBJ2-2 | NA | TRBD2 | TRBV5-1 | TGCGCCAGCAGCTTGGTTCCTACTAGCGGGAGCACCGGGGAGCTGTTTTTT | CASSLVPTSGSTGELFF
TRBJ1-1 | few | TRBD1 | TRBV19 | TGTGCCAGTAGTCAGGGACAGGGGAGCACTGAAGCTTTCTTT | CASSQGQGSTEAFF
TRBJ2-5 | NA | TRBD2 | TRBV30 | TGTGCCGGAGGGTTGCTAGCGGGAGTGAGGGAGACCCAGTACTTC | CAGGLLAGVRETQYF
TRBJ2-5 | NA | NA | TRBV7-6 | TGTGCCAGCAGCTTAGTCGTAGGGACCCGGGAGACCCAGTACTTC | CASSLVVGTRETQYF
TRBJ2-1 | NA | TRBD2 | TRBV9 | TGTGCCAGCAGCGTAGATCTAGCGGGAGCGAACAATGAGCAGTTCTTC | CASSVDLAGANNEQFF
TRBJ2-2 | NA | NA | TRBV29-1 | TGCAGCGTTGCATCAGTCAGAAACACCGGGGAGCTGTTTTTT | CSVASVRNTGELFF
TRBJ2-1 | NA | TRBD1 | TRBV28 | TGTGCCAGCAGTTCTCCCGTGACAGGGCAAAACAATGAGCAGTTCTTC | CASSSPVTGQNNEQFF
TRBJ2-5 | once | NA | TRBV18 | TGTGCCAGCTCACTCGCCGGGAAAGAGACCCAGTACTTC | CASSLAGKETQYF